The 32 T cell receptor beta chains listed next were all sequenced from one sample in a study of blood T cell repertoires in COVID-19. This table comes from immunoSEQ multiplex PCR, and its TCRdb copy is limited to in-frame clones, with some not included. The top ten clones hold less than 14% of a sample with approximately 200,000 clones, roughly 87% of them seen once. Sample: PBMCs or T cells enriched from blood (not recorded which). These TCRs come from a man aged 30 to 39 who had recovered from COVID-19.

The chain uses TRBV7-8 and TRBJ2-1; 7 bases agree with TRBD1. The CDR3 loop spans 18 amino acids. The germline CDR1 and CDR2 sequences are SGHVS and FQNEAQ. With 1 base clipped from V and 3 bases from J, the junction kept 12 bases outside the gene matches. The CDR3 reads CASSLGDLSTGSYNEQFF. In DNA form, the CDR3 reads TGTGCCAGCAGCTTAGGCGATTTGTCGACAGGGAGCTACAATGAGCAGTTCTTC.

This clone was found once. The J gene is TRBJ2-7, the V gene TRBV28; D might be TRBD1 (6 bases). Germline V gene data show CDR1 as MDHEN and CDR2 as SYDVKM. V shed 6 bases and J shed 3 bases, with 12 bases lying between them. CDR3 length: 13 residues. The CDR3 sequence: CASSSGVSYEQYF. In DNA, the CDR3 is TGTGCCAGCAGCTCAGGGGTAAGCTACGAGCAGTACTTC. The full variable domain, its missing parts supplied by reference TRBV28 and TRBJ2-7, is DVKVTQSSRYLVKRTGEKVFLECVQDMDHENMFWYRQDPGLGLRLIYFSYDVKMKEKGDIPEGYSVSREKKERFSLILESASTNQTSMYLCASSSGVSYEQYFGPGTRLTVT.

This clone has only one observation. CDR3 coding DNA: TGTGCCAGCAGCCAAGCTTTGTCGACTAATGAAAAACTGTTTTTT. Translated: CASSQALSTNEKLFF. The chain uses TRBV3-1 (or the pseudogene TRBV3-2) and TRBJ1-4; no reliable D call. This CDR3 region has 15 residues. Looked up from germline, CDR1 is LGHDT and CDR2 is YNNKEL (reference sequence). V shed 1 base and J shed 2 bases, with 8 bases lying between them.

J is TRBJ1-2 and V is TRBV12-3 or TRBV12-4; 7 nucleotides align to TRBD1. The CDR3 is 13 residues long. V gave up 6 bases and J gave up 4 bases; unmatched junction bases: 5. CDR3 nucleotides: TGTGCCAGCAGACCTACAGGGGTCTATGGCTACACCTTC. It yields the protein CASRPTGVYGYTF.

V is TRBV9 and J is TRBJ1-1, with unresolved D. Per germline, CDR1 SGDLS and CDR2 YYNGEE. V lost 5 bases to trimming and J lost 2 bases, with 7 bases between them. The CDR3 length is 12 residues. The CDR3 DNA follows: TGTGCCAGCAGGGGCCCCAACACTGAAGCTTTCTTT. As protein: CASRGPNTEAFF.

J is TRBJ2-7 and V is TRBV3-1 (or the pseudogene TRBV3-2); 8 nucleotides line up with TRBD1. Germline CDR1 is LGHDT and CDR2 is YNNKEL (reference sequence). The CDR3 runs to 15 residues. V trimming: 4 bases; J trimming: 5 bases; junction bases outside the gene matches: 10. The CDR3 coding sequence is TGTGCCAGCAGCCGGGGGACAGGTCAGGCCCACGAGCAGTACTTC. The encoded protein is CASSRGTGQAHEQYF.

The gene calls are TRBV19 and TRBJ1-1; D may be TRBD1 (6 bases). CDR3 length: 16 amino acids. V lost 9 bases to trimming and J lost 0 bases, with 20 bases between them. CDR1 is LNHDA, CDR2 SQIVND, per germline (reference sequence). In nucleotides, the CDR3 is TGTGCCAGCCTCCTCTACAGGGTTCCTATGAACACTGAAGCTTTCTTT. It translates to CASLLYRVPMNTEAFF.

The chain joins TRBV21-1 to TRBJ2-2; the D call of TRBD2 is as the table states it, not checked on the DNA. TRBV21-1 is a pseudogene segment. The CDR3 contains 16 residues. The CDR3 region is CASSNPGGTNTGELFF. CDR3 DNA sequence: TGTGCCAGCAGCAATCCCGGCGGAACGAACACCGGGGAGCTGTTTTTT.

The CDR3 nucleotides read TGTGCCAGCAGCAAAACCGGGGGTTCATACGAGCAGTACTTC. Amino acid sequence: CASSKTGGSYEQYF. The chain recombines TRBV7-2 with TRBJ2-7, with TRBD2 as a possible D gene (6 bases). Trimming took 5 bases from V and 4 from J, leaving 15 bases between them. Per germline, CDR1 SGHTA and CDR2 FQGNSA. The length of the CDR3 is 14 residues.

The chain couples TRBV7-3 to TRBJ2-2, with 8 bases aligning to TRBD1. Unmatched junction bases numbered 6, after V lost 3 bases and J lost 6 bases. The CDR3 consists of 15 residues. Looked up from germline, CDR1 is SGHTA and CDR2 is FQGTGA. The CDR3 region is CASSFGQGAAGELFF. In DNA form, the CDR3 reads TGTGCCAGCAGCTTCGGGCAGGGGGCTGCCGGGGAGCTGTTTTTT.

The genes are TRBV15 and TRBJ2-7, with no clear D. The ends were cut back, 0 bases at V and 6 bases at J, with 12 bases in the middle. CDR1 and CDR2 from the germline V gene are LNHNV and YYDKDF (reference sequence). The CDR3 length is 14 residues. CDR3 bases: TGTGCCACCAGCAGAGATCTGGCCACCCCCGAGCAGTACTTC. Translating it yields CATSRDLATPEQYF.

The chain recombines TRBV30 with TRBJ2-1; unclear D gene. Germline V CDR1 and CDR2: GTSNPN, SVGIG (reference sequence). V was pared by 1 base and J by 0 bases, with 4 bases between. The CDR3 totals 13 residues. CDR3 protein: CAWSGGSYNEQFF. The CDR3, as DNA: TGTGCCTGGAGTGGAGGCTCCTACAATGAGCAGTTCTTC.

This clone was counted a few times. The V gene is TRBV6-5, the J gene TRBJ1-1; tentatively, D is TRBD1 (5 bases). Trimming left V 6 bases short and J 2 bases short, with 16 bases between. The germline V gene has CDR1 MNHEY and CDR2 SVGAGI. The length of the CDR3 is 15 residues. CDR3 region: CASSLDSWSNTEAFF. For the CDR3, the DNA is TGTGCCAGCAGCCTCGACAGTTGGAGTAACACTGAAGCTTTCTTT.

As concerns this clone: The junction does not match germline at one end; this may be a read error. The CDR3 coding sequence is TGTGCCAGCACCAGGGGGGCCTACGAGCGGTACTTC. Protein sequence: CASTRGAYERYF. The V and J genes are TRBV28 and TRBJ2-7; a weak D match, TRBD1 (7 bases). Germline V gene lookup returns CDR1 MDHEN and CDR2 SYDVKM. The CDR3 contains 12 residues.

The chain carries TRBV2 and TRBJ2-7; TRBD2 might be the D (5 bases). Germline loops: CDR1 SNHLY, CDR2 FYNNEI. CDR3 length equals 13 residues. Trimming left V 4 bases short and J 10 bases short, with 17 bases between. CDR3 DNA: TGTGCCAGCAGTGTGTGGGAGAGTCCCTTACAGTACTTC. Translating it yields CASSVWESPLQYF.

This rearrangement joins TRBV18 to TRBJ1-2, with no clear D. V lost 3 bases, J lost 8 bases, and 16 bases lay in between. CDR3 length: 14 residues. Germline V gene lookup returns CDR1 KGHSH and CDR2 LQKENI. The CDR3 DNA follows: TGTGCCAGCTCACCTACGGACGGGGAGGGCGGCTACACCTTC. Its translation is CASSPTDGEGGYTF.

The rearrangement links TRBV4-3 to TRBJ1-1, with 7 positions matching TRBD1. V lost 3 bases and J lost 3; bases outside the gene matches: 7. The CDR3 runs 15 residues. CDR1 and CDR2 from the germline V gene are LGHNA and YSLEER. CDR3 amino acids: CASSQGQQWDTEAFF. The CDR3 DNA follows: TGCGCCAGCAGCCAGGGACAGCAATGGGACACTGAAGCTTTCTTT.

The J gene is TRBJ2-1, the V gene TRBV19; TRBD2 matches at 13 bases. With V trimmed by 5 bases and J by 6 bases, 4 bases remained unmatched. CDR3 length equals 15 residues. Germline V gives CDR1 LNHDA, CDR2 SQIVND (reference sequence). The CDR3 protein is CASSPGLAGVNEQFF. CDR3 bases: TGTGCCAGTAGTCCCGGACTAGCGGGGGTCAATGAGCAGTTCTTC.

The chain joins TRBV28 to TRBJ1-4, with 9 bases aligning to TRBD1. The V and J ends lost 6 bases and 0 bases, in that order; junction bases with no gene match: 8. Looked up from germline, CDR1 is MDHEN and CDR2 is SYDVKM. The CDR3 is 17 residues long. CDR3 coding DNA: TGTGCCAGCAGCCCTTGGGACAGGGATGCAACTAATGAAAAACTGTTTTTT. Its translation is CASSPWDRDATNEKLFF.

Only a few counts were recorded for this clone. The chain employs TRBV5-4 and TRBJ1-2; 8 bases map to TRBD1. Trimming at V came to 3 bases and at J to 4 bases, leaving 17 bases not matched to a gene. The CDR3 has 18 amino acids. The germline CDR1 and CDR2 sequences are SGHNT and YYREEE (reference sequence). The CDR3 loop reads CASSYDRDRPPGGYGYTF. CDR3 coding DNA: TGTGCCAGCAGCTACGACCGGGACAGGCCCCCGGGAGGCTATGGCTACACCTTC.

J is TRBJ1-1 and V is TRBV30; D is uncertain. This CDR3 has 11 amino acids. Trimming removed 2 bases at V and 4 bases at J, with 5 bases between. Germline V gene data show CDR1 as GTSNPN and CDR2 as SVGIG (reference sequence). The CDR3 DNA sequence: TGTGCCTGGAGTTGGGCCACTGAAGCTTTCTTT. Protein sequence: CAWSWATEAFF.

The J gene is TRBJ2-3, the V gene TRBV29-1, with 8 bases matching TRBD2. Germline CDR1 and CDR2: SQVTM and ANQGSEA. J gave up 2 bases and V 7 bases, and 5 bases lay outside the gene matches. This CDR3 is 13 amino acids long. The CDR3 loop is CSASGGPTDTQYF. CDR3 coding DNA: TGCAGCGCTTCGGGGGGGCCCACAGATACGCAGTATTTT.

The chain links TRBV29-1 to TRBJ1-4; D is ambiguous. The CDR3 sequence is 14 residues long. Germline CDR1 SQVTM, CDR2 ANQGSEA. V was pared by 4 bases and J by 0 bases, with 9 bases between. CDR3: CSVGGSATNEKLFF. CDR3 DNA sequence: TGCAGCGTTGGAGGGAGCGCAACTAATGAAAAACTGTTTTTT.

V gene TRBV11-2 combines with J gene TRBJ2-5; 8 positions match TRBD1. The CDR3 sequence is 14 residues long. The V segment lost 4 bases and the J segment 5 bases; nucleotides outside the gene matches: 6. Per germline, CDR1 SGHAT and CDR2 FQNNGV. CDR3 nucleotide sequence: TGTGCCAGCAGCTCTAAGACAGGGGTGGAGACCCAGTACTTC. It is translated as CASSSKTGVETQYF.

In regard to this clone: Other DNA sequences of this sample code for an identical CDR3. Here the CDR3 DNA reads TGTGCCAGCAGCCCAGGGACAGATACGCAGTATTTT. Amino acid sequence: CASSPGTDTQYF. V and J are TRBV11-3 and TRBJ2-3; tentatively, D is TRBD1 (5 bases). Germline V gene data show CDR1 as SGHNT and CDR2 as YENEEA. The CDR3 runs 12 residues. The V and J ends lost 5 bases and 3 bases respectively, with 6 bases between them.

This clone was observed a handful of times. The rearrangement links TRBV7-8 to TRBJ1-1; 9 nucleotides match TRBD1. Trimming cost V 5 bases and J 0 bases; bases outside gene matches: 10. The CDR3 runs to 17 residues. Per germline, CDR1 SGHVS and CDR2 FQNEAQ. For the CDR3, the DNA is TGTGCCAGCAGCAAAAGGACAGGGGCCACTATGAACACTGAAGCTTTCTTT. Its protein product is CASSKRTGATMNTEAFF.

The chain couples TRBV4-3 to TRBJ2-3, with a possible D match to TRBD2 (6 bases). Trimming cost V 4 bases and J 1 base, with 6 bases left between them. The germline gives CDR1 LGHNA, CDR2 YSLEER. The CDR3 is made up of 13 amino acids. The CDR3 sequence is CASSREGTDTQYF. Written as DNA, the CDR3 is TGCGCCAGCAGCCGGGAGGGCACAGATACGCAGTATTTT.

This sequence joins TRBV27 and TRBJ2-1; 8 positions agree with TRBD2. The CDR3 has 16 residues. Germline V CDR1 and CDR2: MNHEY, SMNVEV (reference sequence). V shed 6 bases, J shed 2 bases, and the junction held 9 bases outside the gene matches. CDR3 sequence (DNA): TGTGCCAGCAGCAAATATAACGGGGGGGCCTACAATGAGCAGTTCTTC. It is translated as CASSKYNGGAYNEQFF.

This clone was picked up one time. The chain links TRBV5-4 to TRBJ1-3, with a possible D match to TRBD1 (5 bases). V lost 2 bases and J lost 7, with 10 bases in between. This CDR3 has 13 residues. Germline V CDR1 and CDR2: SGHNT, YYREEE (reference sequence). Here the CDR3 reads CASSFGGINTIYF. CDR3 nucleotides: TGTGCCAGCAGCTTTGGGGGGATCAACACCATATATTTT.

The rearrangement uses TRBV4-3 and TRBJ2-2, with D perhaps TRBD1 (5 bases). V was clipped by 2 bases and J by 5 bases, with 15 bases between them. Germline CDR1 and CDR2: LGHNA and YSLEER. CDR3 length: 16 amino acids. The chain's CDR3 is CASSQNSRAGTGELFF. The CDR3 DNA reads TGCGCCAGCAGCCAAAACTCTCGGGCAGGGACCGGGGAGCTGTTTTTT.

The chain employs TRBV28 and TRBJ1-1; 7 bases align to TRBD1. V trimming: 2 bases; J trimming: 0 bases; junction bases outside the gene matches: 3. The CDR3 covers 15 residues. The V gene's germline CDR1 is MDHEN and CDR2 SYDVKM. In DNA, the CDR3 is TGTGCCAGCAGTTTACCGACAGGGATGAACACTGAAGCTTTCTTT. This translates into CASSLPTGMNTEAFF.

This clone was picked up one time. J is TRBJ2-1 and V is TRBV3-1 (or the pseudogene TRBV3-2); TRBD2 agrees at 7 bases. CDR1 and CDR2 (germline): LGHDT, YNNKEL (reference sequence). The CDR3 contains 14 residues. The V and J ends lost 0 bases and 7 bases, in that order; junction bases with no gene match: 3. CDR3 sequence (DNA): TGTGCCAGCAGCCAAGATTGGACTAGAAATGAGCAGTTCTTC. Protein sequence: CASSQDWTRNEQFF.